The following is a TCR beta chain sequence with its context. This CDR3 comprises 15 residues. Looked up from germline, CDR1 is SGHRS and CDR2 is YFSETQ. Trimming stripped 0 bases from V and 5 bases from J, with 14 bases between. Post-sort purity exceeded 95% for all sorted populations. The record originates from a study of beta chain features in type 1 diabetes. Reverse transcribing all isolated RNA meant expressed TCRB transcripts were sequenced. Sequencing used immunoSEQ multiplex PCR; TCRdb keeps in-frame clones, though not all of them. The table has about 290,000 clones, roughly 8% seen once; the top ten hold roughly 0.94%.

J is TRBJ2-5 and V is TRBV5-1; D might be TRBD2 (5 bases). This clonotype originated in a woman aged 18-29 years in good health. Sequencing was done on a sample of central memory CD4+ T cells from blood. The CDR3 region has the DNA TGCGCCAGCAGCTTGGTGGATGAGGGATGGGAGACCCAGTACTTC. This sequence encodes CASSLVDEGWETQYF. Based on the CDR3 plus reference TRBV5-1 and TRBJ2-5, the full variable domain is KAGVTQTPRYLIKTRGQQVTLSCSPISGHRSVSWYQQTPGQGLQFLFEYFSETQRNKGNFPGRFSGRQFSNSRSEMNVSTLELGDSALYLCASSLVDEGWETQYFGPGTRLLVL.